The T cell receptor (beta chain) described here comes from a study of immune heterogeneity within non-small cell lung tumors. Study context: Of the tumors, several were squamous cell, some ten non-squamous, and 1 not otherwise specified. Overall study findings and caveats: Individual patients had largely distinct high-frequency T-cell receptor beta clonotypes. Local clonality of T cells correlated moderately yet significantly with local tumor mutational burden (R about 0.34).

The CDR3 is 14 amino acids. V was pared by 1 base and J by 2 bases, with 12 bases between. Germline V gives CDR1 DFQATT, CDR2 SNEGSKA (reference sequence). As template, the study used bulk tumor genomic DNA at about 540 ng per sample. Far-apart biopsies, several per primary tumor, were taken during surgery. Curative surgery was undertaken by patients, who had untreated, newly diagnosed non-small cell lung cancer. Individuals who provided samples were patients with newly diagnosed non-small cell lung cancer who were having surgery with curative intent. The TCR beta CDR3 region was amplified by multiplex PCR employing 32 V and 13 J primers. TCRdb reprocessed the multiplex PCR reads with MiXCR, giving one entry per CDR3 protein. Of 2,700 or so distinct CDR3 sequences in the sample, about 20% are singletons; the top ten hold approximately 12%. This clonotype ranks as large. Its antigen is currently unknown.

The sequenced sample consisted of lung tumor tissue. This sequence originates from a woman between 45 and 60 years old with non-small cell lung cancer. The chain couples TRBV20-1 to TRBJ2-7; D is unclear. DNA for the CDR3: TGCAGTGCTAGAGCTTGGAAGGCTCCCTACGAGCAGTACTTC. It codes for CSARAWKAPYEQYF.